The clone carrying this T cell receptor beta chain was observed a few times. What it binds is unknown. The CDR3 has 19 residues. V shed 0 bases, J shed 0 bases, and the junction held 11 bases outside the gene matches. Germline CDR1 LGHNA, CDR2 YNFKEQ. This specimen belongs to a study of T-cell memory formation after mild COVID-19. The study's findings and limits: Contracting clones, day 15 to 85, had balanced CD4/CD8, and later expanders favored CD4+.

TCRdb reprocessed the 5' RACE reads via MiXCR and lists one record per CDR3 protein. The data hold about 470,000 distinct CDR3 sequences, with around a sixth observed a single time. This TCR was sampled from an adult woman who had mild COVID-19 (a few samples of this study predate the infection). Cell type and time point are not known. V usage is TRBV4-2 and J usage is TRBJ2-7, with 10 bases identical to TRBD2. The specimen was PBMCs or a T cell subset sorted from them (not recorded which). DNA of the CDR3: TGTGCCAGCAGCCAAGATCTCTTTAGCGGGGGGACCTCCTCCTACGAGCAGTACTTC. It yields the protein CASSQDLFSGGTSSYEQYF.